This passage covers 22 T cell receptor beta chains from one sample sequenced in a study of technical replicates of blood from several donors. Some clones are missing from TCRdb's copy, which holds only in-frame ones; the method was immunoSEQ multiplex PCR. The data show about 73,000 clones, 90% to 95% seen once. What was sequenced was T cells isolated from PBMCs. The receptors shown here come from a human donor in good health.

CDR3: CASSLGASGVQTQYF. CDR3 sequence (DNA): TGTGCCAGCAGCTTAGGAGCTAGCGGGGTTCAGACCCAGTACTTC. The V call is TRBV7-9, the J call TRBJ2-5, with 9 bases lining up with TRBD2. After removal of 1 base from V and 6 bases from J, the junction contained 6 bases not matched to a gene. Germline assignment: CDR1 SEHNR and CDR2 FQNEAQ (reference sequence). The CDR3 sequence is 15 residues long.

The chain uses TRBV7-9 and TRBJ1-3; D may be TRBD1 (6 bases). V gave up 3 bases and J gave up 3 bases, with 12 bases separating them. Germline CDR1 SEHNR, CDR2 FQNEAQ (reference sequence). This CDR3 contains 15 residues. CDR3 region: CASSLGADLGNTIYF. The DNA of the CDR3 is TGTGCCAGCAGCTTGGGGGCAGATCTTGGAAACACCATATATTTT.

The chain carries TRBV10-2 and TRBJ2-7; D possibly corresponds to TRBD2 (6 bases). This CDR3 spans 15 amino acids. V gave up 9 bases and J gave up 2 bases, with 20 bases separating them. In germline, CDR1 is WSHSY, CDR2 SAAADI. The CDR3 DNA reads TGCGCCAGTGCAAATCAGGGACTCCTCCCCTACGAGCAGTACTTC. It translates to CASANQGLLPYEQYF.

The J gene is TRBJ1-2, the V gene TRBV29-1, with D tentatively TRBD1 (6 bases). The CDR3 totals 13 residues. The germline CDR1 and CDR2 sequences are SQVTM and ANQGSEA. Deletions cut 2 bases from V and 4 bases from J, with 11 bases between. CDR3 sequence (DNA): TGCAGCGTTGAAAAGGACAGTTCCTATGGCTACACCTTC. Protein: CSVEKDSSYGYTF.

The CDR3 sequence is CASSLELAGDGGEQYF. Here the CDR3 DNA reads TGTGCCAGCAGCTTGGAACTAGCGGGAGATGGAGGCGAGCAGTACTTC. The V gene is TRBV5-8, the J gene TRBJ2-7; the match to TRBD2 covers 11 bases. Germline V gene sequence: CDR1 SGHTS, CDR2 YDEGEE. V shed 0 bases and J 6 bases; nucleotides not matched to a gene: 8. The CDR3 length is 16 residues.

The J gene is TRBJ2-7, the V gene TRBV25-1; 13 bases are shared with TRBD2. CDR1 is MGHDK, CDR2 SYGVNS, per germline. The CDR3 sequence is 18 residues long. V gave up 4 bases and J gave up 6 bases; unmatched junction bases: 15. The CDR3 loop reads CASSGSPGTSGIGAEQYF. CDR3 DNA: TGTGCCAGCAGTGGAAGCCCCGGGACTAGCGGGATAGGGGCCGAGCAGTACTTC.

This chain joins TRBV6-4 and TRBJ2-1, with D unresolved. The CDR3 has 16 amino acids. The germline gives CDR1 MRHNA, CDR2 SNTAGT. V lost 0 bases and J lost 8, with 17 bases in between. CDR3 nucleotides: TGTGCCAGCAGTGACTCTTCCCGGGTCCCCTTGCATGAGCAGTTCTTC. As protein: CASSDSSRVPLHEQFF.

This sequence joins TRBV11-3 and TRBJ1-1; no clear D. Trimming pared 3 bases from V and 4 bases from J, leaving 12 bases between. CDR1 and CDR2 (germline): SGHNT, YENEEA. This CDR3 has 14 residues. The CDR3 spells CASSFRGVGTEAFF. In DNA form, the CDR3 reads TGTGCCAGCAGCTTCCGGGGTGTCGGCACTGAAGCTTTCTTT. The variable domain in full, completed from reference TRBV11-3 and TRBJ1-1, reads EAGVVQSPRYKIIEKKQPVAFWCNPISGHNTLYWYLQNLGQGPELLIRYENEEAVDDSQLPKDRFSAERLKGVDSTLKIQPAELGDSAVYLCASSFRGVGTEAFFGQGTRLTVV.

The J gene is TRBJ2-7, the V gene TRBV27; the D gene is possibly TRBD2 (5 bases). Per the germline V gene, CDR1 is MNHEY and CDR2 is SMNVEV (reference sequence). V gave up 2 bases and J gave up 6 bases, with 11 bases separating them. This CDR3 is built from 13 residues. CDR3 sequence reads: CASSLEPGSEQYF. CDR3 DNA sequence: TGTGCCAGCAGTTTAGAGCCTGGGAGCGAGCAGTACTTC.

The chain employs TRBV29-1 and TRBJ1-2; the D is unclear. The CDR3 covers 12 residues. Trimming stripped 6 bases from V and 6 bases from J, with 14 bases between. Germline V gene data show CDR1 as SQVTM and CDR2 as ANQGSEA. CDR3 sequence (DNA): TGCAGCGTGGGTCGGGGATCGAATGGCTACACCTTC. It encodes CSVGRGSNGYTF.

This chain connects TRBV11-3 to TRBJ1-3, with D possibly being TRBD1 (5 bases). The CDR3 consists of 15 residues. Germline CDR1 reads SGHNT; CDR2 reads YENEEA. Deletions cut 1 base from V and 0 bases from J, with 7 bases between. CDR3 loop: CASSLGTGSGNTIYF. Here the CDR3 DNA reads TGTGCCAGCAGCTTAGGTACAGGCTCTGGAAACACCATATATTTT. The full variable domain, its missing parts supplied by reference TRBV11-3 and TRBJ1-3, is EAGVVQSPRYKIIEKKQPVAFWCNPISGHNTLYWYLQNLGQGPELLIRYENEEAVDDSQLPKDRFSAERLKGVDSTLKIQPAELGDSAVYLCASSLGTGSGNTIYFGEGSWLTVV.

This sequence joins TRBV7-9 and TRBJ1-1; TRBD1 is a possible D gene (6 bases). The CDR3 is 14 residues long. Trimming removed 5 bases from V and 5 bases from J, with 15 bases in between. The germline V gene encodes CDR1 SEHNR and CDR2 FQNEAQ (reference sequence). CDR3 region: CASSRRQVDTEAFF. Here the CDR3 DNA reads TGTGCCAGCAGCCGGAGACAGGTAGATACTGAAGCTTTCTTT.

The chain couples TRBV29-1 to TRBJ2-1; the match to TRBD2 covers 13 bases. With 0 bases clipped from V and 0 bases from J, the junction kept 14 bases outside the gene matches. CDR3 length equals 21 residues. The V gene's germline CDR1 is SQVTM and CDR2 ANQGSEA. The CDR3 region has the DNA TGCAGCGTTGAAGACAGCTTTTGGACTAGCGGGAGACCCAGCTCCTACAATGAGCAGTTCTTC. Encoded protein: CSVEDSFWTSGRPSSYNEQFF.

V and J are TRBV11-2 and TRBJ2-7; 10 bases are shared with TRBD2. The junction had 2 bases not matched to a gene; V was cut back by 3 bases and J by 0 bases. This CDR3 is 15 amino acids long. CDR1 is SGHAT and CDR2 is FQNNGV in the germline V gene. CDR3 region: CASSFSSGSSYEQYF. CDR3 sequence (DNA): TGTGCCAGCAGCTTTTCTAGCGGGAGCTCCTACGAGCAGTACTTC.

The genes are TRBV6-4 and TRBJ1-2; tentatively, D is TRBD1 (5 bases). Trimming cost V 6 bases and J 0 bases, with 23 bases left between them. The CDR3 loop spans 18 amino acids. Germline V gives CDR1 MRHNA, CDR2 SNTAGT. The CDR3 protein is CASSDTPITDSPNYGYTF. CDR3 coding DNA: TGTGCCAGCAGCGACACCCCTATAACAGACAGCCCTAACTATGGCTACACCTTC.

V usage is TRBV19 and J usage is TRBJ1-1, with 9 positions matching TRBD1. Trimming removed 5 bases from V and 7 bases from J; junction bases left unmatched: 5. The length of the CDR3 is 13 residues. Germline V gene sequence: CDR1 LNHDA, CDR2 SQIVND (reference sequence). The CDR3 region is CASSWGQGSEAFF. In DNA, the CDR3 is TGTGCCAGTAGTTGGGGACAGGGTAGTGAAGCTTTCTTT.

As DNA, the CDR3 is TGTGCCAGCAGCTTGGGAACGGGAGGGCCCACGGATGAGCAGTTCTTC. It codes for CASSLGTGGPTDEQFF. The chain recombines TRBV5-4 with TRBJ2-1; 8 positions agree with TRBD2. The germline V gene encodes CDR1 SGHNT and CDR2 YYREEE (reference sequence). The ends lost 0 bases at V and 8 bases at J; junction bases unmatched: 10. The CDR3 covers 16 residues. The whole variable domain, remainder taken from reference TRBV5-4 and TRBJ2-1, is ETGVTQSPTHLIKTRGQQVTLRCSSQSGHNTVSWYQQALGQGPQFIFQYYREEENGRGNFPPRFSGLQFPNYSSELNVNALELDDSALYLCASSLGTGGPTDEQFFGPGTRLTVL.

This chain links TRBV6-1 with TRBJ2-7; 9 nucleotides match TRBD1. This CDR3 is 16 amino acids long. Germline V gives CDR1 MNHNS, CDR2 SASEGT. The V and J ends lost 1 base and 0 bases, in that order; junction bases with no gene match: 4. The CDR3 bases are TGTGCCAGCAGTGAAGTCTGGGACAGGGACTCCTACGAGCAGTACTTC. Translating gives CASSEVWDRDSYEQYF.

The chain carries TRBV27 and TRBJ1-5, with TRBD1 identical over 9 bases. The CDR3 extends over 15 amino acids. CDR1 and CDR2 (germline): MNHEY, SMNVEV (reference sequence). V shed 6 bases, J shed 10 bases, and the junction held 13 bases outside the gene matches. The CDR3, as DNA: TGTGCCAGCAGCCCACCTTGGGACAGGGTAAAACCCCAGCATTTT. Translation: CASSPPWDRVKPQHF.

The chain is built from TRBV2 and TRBJ1-5; no firm D call. The ends were cut back, 6 bases at V and 1 base at J, with 13 bases in the middle. The CDR3 sequence is 15 residues long. From germline, CDR1 is SNHLY and CDR2 FYNNEI. The DNA of the CDR3 is TGTGCCAGCAGCCACAGAGGGATAAGCAATCAGCCCCAGCATTTT. Protein sequence: CASSHRGISNQPQHF.

This sequence joins TRBV6-1 and TRBJ1-1, with D possibly being TRBD1 (5 bases). Germline values: CDR1 MNHNS, CDR2 SASEGT. V was shortened by 2 bases and J by 8 bases, with 15 bases between the two germline ends. The CDR3 has 14 residues. The CDR3: CASSELGTLREAFF. CDR3 in DNA: TGTGCCAGCAGTGAATTGGGGACTCTTCGAGAAGCTTTCTTT.

The V and J genes are TRBV7-3 and TRBJ2-3; 9 bases match TRBD2. V lost 5 bases to trimming and J lost 6 bases; unmatched junction nucleotides: 9. This CDR3 comprises 15 residues. CDR1 and CDR2 from the germline V gene are SGHTA and FQGTGA. The CDR3, as DNA: TGTGCCAGCAGCGAAGGCGGGGGGGCAAGTGATACGCAGTATTTT. Its translation is CASSEGGGASDTQYF. Using reference TRBV7-3 and TRBJ2-3 for the parts outside the CDR3, the full variable domain is GAGVSQTPSNKVTEKGKYVELRCDPISGHTALYWYRQSLGQGPEFLIYFQGTGAADDSGLPNDRFFAVRPEGSVSTLKIQRTERGDSAVYLCASSEGGGASDTQYFGPGTRLTVL.